This T cell receptor (beta chain) came from a study of regulatory T cells in long-lasting Graves disease. Study-level findings and limits: For persistent Graves' patients, TCR diversity was lower than for newly diagnosed ones.

Germline trimming cut 2 bases from V and 6 bases from J; bases unmatched to any gene: 9. The CDR3 has 15 residues. Per the germline V gene, CDR1 is SGDLS and CDR2 is YYNGEE. Time point in this sample: newly diagnosed GD, antithyroid drugs for less than 3 months. The TCR library was made from RNA that had been extracted from PBMCs in TRIzol. It was American Thyroid Association guidelines that determined Graves' disease diagnosis. This clonotype was seen once. Its antigen is unknown. Arm-PCR with iRepertoire HTBI primers amplified the CDR3 regions for these TCR beta libraries. Each CDR3 protein gets one entry after TCRdb re-called the multiplex PCR reads with MiXCR. The sample yields 550,000 to 650,000 distinct CDR3 sequences, 16% seen once. The sample was also reused in another study, on T cells in Graves' hyperthyroidism and ophthalmopathy. That source reports: Stable Graves' hyperthyroidism meant no ophthalmopathy progression within 18 months. A first-round RT-PCR of the TCR CDR3 used the HTBI primer set.

Sequences were derived from peripheral blood mononuclear cells (PBMCs), sampled at new diagnosis, from a patient treated with antithyroid drugs. The TCR was taken from a man younger than 30 with Graves disease. The chain carries TRBV9 and TRBJ2-7, with 9 positions matching TRBD2. The CDR3 bases are TGTGCCAGCAGCGTGGCTGGGGGACTAGCCTCCGAGCAGTACTTC. Amino acids: CASSVAGGLASEQYF.